Here is one T cell receptor beta chain with its context. These data are taken from a study of blood T cell repertoires in COVID-19. TCRdb's table, derived via immunoSEQ multiplex PCR, lists solely in-frame clones and lacks some. The data show roughly 200,000 clones, 81% seen once. V shed 4 bases and J shed 5 bases, with 13 bases lying between them. Germline V CDR1 and CDR2: SGHNT, YYREEE (reference sequence). The CDR3 totals 15 residues. Sequencing input: peripheral blood. The chain has TRBV5-4 and TRBJ1-6; D may be TRBD1 (5 bases). This receptor was obtained from a woman older than 75 with acute or convalescent COVID-19. CDR3 loop: CASSAGGFNNSPLHF. In DNA form, the CDR3 reads TGTGCCAGCAGCGCCGGGGGATTTAATAATTCACCCCTCCACTTT.